This is a list of T cell receptor beta chains from one sample in a study of naive and memory T cell subsets. In TCRdb, the 5' RACE reads were re-called with MiXCR into one record per CDR3 protein. Of more than 45,000 distinct CDR3 sequences listed, over 3.5% are singletons. The receptors were gathered from a female donor in good health. Both conserved end residues are part of each CDR3. The order of the fields is J gene, clone size, D gene, V gene, CDR3 protein, CDR3 DNA. The D gene is left open where the match is weak. Not all rows give a size; the values are once, few, many and, for expanded clones, a class.

TRBJ1-4	many	-	TRBV7-2	CASSLAHGIWRKLFF	TGTGCCAGCAGCTTAGCGCACGGGATATGGAGAAAACTGTTTTTT
TRBJ2-7	many	-	TRBV6-2/TRBV6-3	CASSYSVRRLAHYEQYF	TGTGCCAGCAGTTACTCAGTTCGGAGGCTAGCGCATTACGAGCAGTACTTC
TRBJ1-5	many	-	TRBV6-1	CASRMEWNQPQHF	TGTGCCAGCAGGATGGAGTGGAATCAGCCCCAGCATTTT
TRBJ2-1	many	-	TRBV27	CASSSSAYRVHEQFF	TGTGCCAGCAGCTCTAGCGCCTACAGGGTACATGAGCAGTTCTTC
TRBJ1-1	many	-	TRBV20-1	CSARELSVGNTEAFF	TGCAGTGCTAGAGAATTAAGTGTCGGAAACACTGAAGCTTTCTTT
TRBJ2-7	many	TRBD2	TRBV10-3	CAISDGKTSGRPHEQYF	TGTGCCATCAGCGATGGAAAGACTAGCGGGAGGCCCCACGAGCAGTACTTC
TRBJ2-3	many	TRBD1	TRBV6-1	CASSEALGTASTDTQYF	TGTGCCAGCAGTGAAGCGCTAGGGACAGCTAGCACAGATACGCAGTATTTT
TRBJ2-2	few	-	TRBV24-1	CATSGTNTGELFF	TGTGCCACCAGCGGGACAAACACCGGGGAGCTGTTTTTT
TRBJ1-1	many	TRBD1	TRBV13	CASRLGDRNTEAFF	TGTGCCAGCAGACTGGGGGACAGGAACACTGAAGCTTTCTTT
TRBJ2-2	many	TRBD2	TRBV7-2	CASSHPRRSGRRYTGELFF	TGTGCCAGCAGCCACCCTCGGCGGAGCGGGAGGCGGTACACCGGGGAGCTGTTTTTT
TRBJ1-2	many	TRBD1	TRBV6-5	CASSYYGQGASSDTF	TGTGCCAGCAGTTATTACGGACAGGGAGCGAGTAGCGACACCTTC
TRBJ2-1	many	-	TRBV4-1	CASSPLQGRQLGNEQFF	TGCGCCAGCAGCCCGCTCCAGGGGCGTCAATTGGGCAATGAGCAGTTCTTC
TRBJ1-2	few	TRBD1	TRBV18	CASSLLGQGGDYGYTF	TGTGCCAGCTCACTTCTTGGACAGGGGGGAGACTATGGCTACACCTTC
TRBJ2-5	many	-	TRBV12-3/TRBV12-4	CASSLWPWTARETQYF	TGTGCCAGCAGTTTATGGCCCTGGACAGCTCGTGAGACCCAGTACTTC
TRBJ1-2	few	-	TRBV12-3/TRBV12-4	CASSAGVAYGDTF	TGTGCCAGCAGTGCAGGGGTAGCGTATGGCGACACCTTC
TRBJ2-1	many	-	TRBV14	CASSPRRWIASNEQFF	TGTGCCAGCAGCCCGCGCAGGTGGATAGCGAGCAATGAGCAGTTCTTC
TRBJ2-2	many	TRBD1	TRBV29-1	CSVEGGRGSTGELFF	TGCAGCGTTGAAGGTGGCAGGGGGTCCACCGGGGAGCTGTTTTTT
TRBJ2-3	many	TRBD2	TRBV7-2	CASRSSGTTDTQYF	TGTGCCAGCAGAAGCAGCGGGACCACAGATACGCAGTATTTT
TRBJ2-7	many	TRBD1	TRBV20-1	CSARGQGTYEQYF	TGCAGTGCTAGGGGACAGGGAACCTACGAGCAGTACTTC
TRBJ2-5	many	TRBD2	TRBV24-1	CATSRGGPGQETQYF	TGTGCCACCAGCCGCGGGGGGCCAGGACAAGAGACCCAGTACTTC
TRBJ1-6	many	-	TRBV7-7	CASSPLGGGTNSSYNSPLHF	TGTGCTAGCAGCCCCTTGGGGGGCGGAACAAATAGCTCCTATAATTCACCCCTCCACTTT
TRBJ2-7	medium-sized	TRBD2	TRBV20-1	CSASGRGLAYYEQYF	TGCAGTGCATCAGGACGCGGACTAGCATACTACGAGCAGTACTTC
TRBJ1-1	many	TRBD1	TRBV6-1	CASSDVGQANTEAFF	TGTGCCAGCAGTGATGTGGGACAGGCGAACACTGAAGCTTTCTTT
TRBJ2-1	many	-	TRBV24-1	CATSDFRKGGGEQFF	TGTGCCACCAGTGATTTCCGGAAAGGGGGAGGGGAGCAGTTCTTC
TRBJ2-1	many	TRBD2	TRBV11-2	CASSLALLAGAYNEQFF	TGTGCCAGCAGCTTAGCCCTACTAGCGGGAGCCTACAATGAGCAGTTCTTC
TRBJ2-5	many	TRBD2	TRBV2	CASSSGGLAGKETQYF	TGTGCCAGCAGTTCGGGGGGACTAGCGGGAAAAGAGACCCAGTACTTC
TRBJ2-1	many	TRBD1	TRBV7-2	CASSLQGWVYNEQFF	TGTGCCAGCAGCCTACAGGGGTGGGTGTACAATGAGCAGTTCTTC
TRBJ2-1	few	-	TRBV24-1	CATSESISYNEQFF	TGTGCCACCAGCGAGTCTATCTCCTACAATGAGCAGTTCTTC
TRBJ1-2	-	-	TRBV9	CASSAQQAIRTYTF	TGTGCCAGCTCAGCTCAACAGGCGATTCGTACTTACACCTTC
TRBJ2-1	many	TRBD2	TRBV20-1	CSASAGTIGNEQFF	TGCAGTGCTAGCGCGGGGACTATTGGGAATGAGCAGTTCTTC
TRBJ2-5	many	-	TRBV10-1	CASSESDSPQSETQYF	TGCGCCAGCAGTGAGTCGGACAGCCCCCAGTCGGAGACCCAGTACTTC
TRBJ2-5	-	-	TRBV5-1	CASSLDRNSPLQETQYF	TGCGCCAGCAGCTTGGATAGGAACAGCCCTCTCCAAGAGACCCAGTACTTC
TRBJ1-5	few	-	TRBV19	CASLGGVGYVQPQHF	TGTGCCAGCCTCGGGGGCGTTGGGTACGTTCAGCCCCAGCATTTT
TRBJ1-1	few	-	TRBV12-3/TRBV12-4	CASRAGQTNTEAFF	TGTGCCAGCAGAGCAGGACAGACGAACACTGAAGCTTTCTTT
TRBJ2-7	many	-	TRBV2	CASSEWGASEQYF	TGTGCCAGCAGTGAATGGGGGGCAAGCGAGCAGTACTTC
TRBJ1-2	many	-	TRBV29-1	CSARTENFGYTF	TGCAGCGCTCGGACAGAAAATTTCGGCTACACCTTC
TRBJ2-4	many	-	TRBV6-2/TRBV6-3	CTSKRPGAKNIQYF	TGTACCAGCAAACGCCCGGGGGCCAAAAACATTCAGTACTTC
TRBJ1-1	many	-	TRBV28	CASSWTREAFF	TGTGCCAGCAGTTGGACAAGAGAAGCTTTCTTT
TRBJ2-5	many	-	TRBV7-2	CASRNQETQYF	TGTGCCAGCAGGAACCAAGAGACCCAGTACTTC
TRBJ2-6	-	-	TRBV7-2	CASSKQTQSVLTF	TGTGCCAGCAGCAAACAGACCCAAAGTGTCCTGACTTTC
TRBJ2-1	many	-	TRBV7-2	CASSFPSGYNEQFF	TGTGCCAGCAGCTTCCCTAGTGGTTACAATGAGCAGTTCTTC
TRBJ2-1	many	-	TRBV5-1	CASSLGPSSYNEQFF	TGCGCCAGCAGCTTGGGACCGAGCTCCTACAATGAGCAGTTCTTC
TRBJ2-3	many	TRBD2	TRBV28	CASSSAGVASSSSTDTQYF	TGTGCCAGCAGCTCAGCGGGAGTGGCGTCATCCTCTAGCACAGATACGCAGTATTTT
TRBJ1-1	few	TRBD1	TRBV27	CASSLDRGRGTEAFF	TGTGCCAGCAGTTTGGACAGGGGACGGGGCACTGAAGCTTTCTTT
TRBJ2-3	-	-	TRBV30	CAWSVRGPDTQYF	TGTGCCTGGAGTGTACGCGGGCCAGATACGCAGTATTTT
TRBJ1-2	many	-	TRBV6-2/TRBV6-3	CASSPLGAYGYTF	TGTGCCAGCAGCCCCCTGGGGGCCTATGGCTACACCTTC
TRBJ2-7	-	-	TRBV18	CASSEKVPRGPYEQYF	TGTGCCAGCTCGGAGAAAGTGCCTCGGGGCCCCTACGAGCAGTACTTC
TRBJ2-7	many	-	TRBV24-1	CATSDFVEQYF	TGTGCCACCAGTGATTTTGTCGAGCAGTACTTC
TRBJ2-1	many	TRBD1	TRBV7-2	CASNRDRARYNEQFF	TGTGCCAGCAACCGGGACAGGGCCCGTTACAATGAGCAGTTCTTC
TRBJ2-1	many	-	TRBV27	CASSIPRGEQFF	TGTGCCAGCAGTATTCCAAGGGGTGAGCAGTTCTTC
TRBJ2-5	many	TRBD2	TRBV5-1	CASSETSGSQETQYF	TGCGCCAGCAGCGAGACTAGCGGGAGTCAAGAGACCCAGTACTTC
TRBJ2-7	many	-	TRBV12-3/TRBV12-4	CASRGGGVHEQYF	TGTGCCAGCAGGGGGGGAGGAGTCCACGAGCAGTACTTC
TRBJ2-3	many	-	TRBV5-1	CASSQGWGSTDTQYF	TGCGCCAGCAGCCAGGGCTGGGGAAGCACAGATACGCAGTATTTT
TRBJ2-1	many	-	TRBV29-1	CSVEHLSRGTGYNEQFF	TGCAGCGTTGAACACCTATCTAGAGGGACGGGCTACAATGAGCAGTTCTTC